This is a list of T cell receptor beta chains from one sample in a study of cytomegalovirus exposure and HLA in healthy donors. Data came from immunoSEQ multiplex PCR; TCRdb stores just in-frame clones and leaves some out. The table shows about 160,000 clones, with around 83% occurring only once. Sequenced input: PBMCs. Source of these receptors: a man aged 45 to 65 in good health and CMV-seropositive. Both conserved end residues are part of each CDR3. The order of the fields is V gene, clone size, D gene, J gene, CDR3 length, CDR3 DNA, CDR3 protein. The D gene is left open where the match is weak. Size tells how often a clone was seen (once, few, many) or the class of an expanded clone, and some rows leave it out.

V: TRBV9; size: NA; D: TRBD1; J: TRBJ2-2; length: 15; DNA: TGTGCCAGCAGCTACGGGACAGGGGTTACCGGGGAGCTGTTTTTT; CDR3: CASSYGTGVTGELFF
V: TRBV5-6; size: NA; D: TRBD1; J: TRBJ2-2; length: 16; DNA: TGTGCCAGCAGCTTGGTGGGGGACAGCTTAAGCGGGGAGCTGTTTTTT; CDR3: CASSLVGDSLSGELFF
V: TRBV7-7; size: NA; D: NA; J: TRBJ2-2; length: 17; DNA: TGTGCTGGCAGCTTAAGGAGCCCCACGGTGGGCACCGGGGAGCTGTTTTTT; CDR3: CAGSLRSPTVGTGELFF
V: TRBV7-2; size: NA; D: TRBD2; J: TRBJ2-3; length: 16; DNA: TGTGCCAGCAGCTTGGACAGCGGGGGATCCTTAGATACGCAGTATTTT; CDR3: CASSLDSGGSLDTQYF
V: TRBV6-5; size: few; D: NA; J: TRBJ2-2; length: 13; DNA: TGTGCCAGCAGTTACCAGGACACCGGGGAGCTGTTTTTT; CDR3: CASSYQDTGELFF
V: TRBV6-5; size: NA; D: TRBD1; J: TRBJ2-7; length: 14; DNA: TGTGCCAGCAGTTACGGAGACAGGGGAGGCGAGCAGTACTTC; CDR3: CASSYGDRGGEQYF
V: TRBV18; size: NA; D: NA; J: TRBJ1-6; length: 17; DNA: TGTGCCAGCTCACCCTCGGAGGGGCCTGCAGGTGGTTCACCCCTCCACTTT; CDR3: CASSPSEGPAGGSPLHF
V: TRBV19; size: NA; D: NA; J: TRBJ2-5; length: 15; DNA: TGTGCCAGTAGCCGGGACTCCCCAGGGCAAGAGACCCAGTACTTC; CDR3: CASSRDSPGQETQYF
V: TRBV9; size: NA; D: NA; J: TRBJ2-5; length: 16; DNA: TGTGCCAGCAGCGTAGGCCCAGGGAGGAGGCAAGAGACCCAGTACTTC; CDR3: CASSVGPGRRQETQYF
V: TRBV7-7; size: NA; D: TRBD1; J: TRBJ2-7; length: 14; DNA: TGTGCCAGCAGCCTCGGGACAGGGTTCTACGAGCAGTACTTC; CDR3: CASSLGTGFYEQYF
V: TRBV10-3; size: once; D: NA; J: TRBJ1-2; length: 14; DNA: TGTGCCATCAGTGAGGGACAGCGGCTAGGGGGCTACACCTTC; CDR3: CAISEGQRLGGYTF
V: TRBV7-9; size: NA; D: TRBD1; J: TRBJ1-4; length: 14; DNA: TGTGCCAGCAGCACGTTATCAGGGGGGGAAAAACTGTTTTTT; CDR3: CASSTLSGGEKLFF
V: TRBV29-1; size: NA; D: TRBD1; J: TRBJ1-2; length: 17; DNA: TGCAGCGTACAAGGGGGACAGGGATGGTCCGGAAACTATGGCTACACCTTC; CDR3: CSVQGGQGWSGNYGYTF
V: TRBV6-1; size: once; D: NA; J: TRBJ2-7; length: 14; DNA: TGTGCCAGCAGTGAAGGGAGGACTGTTGTTGAGCAGTACTTC; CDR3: CASSEGRTVVEQYF
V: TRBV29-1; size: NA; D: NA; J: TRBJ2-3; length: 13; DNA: TGCAGCGCCTCAGCGGATTTCACAGATACGCAGTATTTT; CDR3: CSASADFTDTQYF
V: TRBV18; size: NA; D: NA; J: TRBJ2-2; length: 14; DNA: TGTGCCAGCTCCCCCGGGACTAACACCGGGGAGCTGTTTTTT; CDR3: CASSPGTNTGELFF
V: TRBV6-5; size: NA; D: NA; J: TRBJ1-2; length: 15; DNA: TGTGCCAGCAGTGTCCGTTTATGGACAGCCCATGGCTACACCTTC; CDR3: CASSVRLWTAHGYTF
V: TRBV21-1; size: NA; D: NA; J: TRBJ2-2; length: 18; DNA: TGTGCCAGCTTCGCAAAGAGCAGGGGGCGCGGGGACACCGGGGAGCTGTTTTTT; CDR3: CASFAKSRGRGDTGELFF
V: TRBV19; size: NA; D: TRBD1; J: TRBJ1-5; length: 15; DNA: TGTGCCAGTAGTCCTGGGACAGGGGAGGCTCAGCCCCAGCATTTT; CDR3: CASSPGTGEAQPQHF
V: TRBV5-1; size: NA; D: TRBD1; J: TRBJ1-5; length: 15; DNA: TGCGCCAGCAGCTCCAACCGGGACAGGCAGGAGCCCCAGCATTTT; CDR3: CASSSNRDRQEPQHF
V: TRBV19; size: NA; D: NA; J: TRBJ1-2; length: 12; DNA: TGTGCCAGTAGGGACACCAACTATGGCTACACCTTC; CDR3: CASRDTNYGYTF
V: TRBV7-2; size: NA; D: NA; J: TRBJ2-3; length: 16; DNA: TGTGCCAGCAGCTTAAGGGGCAAACAGGGAGGGGATACGCAGTATTTT; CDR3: CASSLRGKQGGDTQYF
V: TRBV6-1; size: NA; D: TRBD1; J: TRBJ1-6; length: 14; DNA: TGTGCCAGCAGAGAGACAGGGACCCGATCACCCCTCCACTTT; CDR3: CASRETGTRSPLHF
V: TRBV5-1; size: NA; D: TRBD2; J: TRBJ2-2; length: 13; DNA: TGCGCCAGCAGACGGGGCGGGAGCGGGGAGCTGTTTTTT; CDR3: CASRRGGSGELFF
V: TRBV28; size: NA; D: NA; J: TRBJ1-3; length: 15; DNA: TGTGCCAGCAGGCCCCTCGGTCACGTTGGAAACACCATATATTTT; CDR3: CASRPLGHVGNTIYF
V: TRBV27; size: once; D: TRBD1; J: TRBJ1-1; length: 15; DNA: TGTGCCAGCACAAAGACAGGGCCATTGAACACTGAAGCTTTCTTT; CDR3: CASTKTGPLNTEAFF
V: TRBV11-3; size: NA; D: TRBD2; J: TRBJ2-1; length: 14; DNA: TGTGCCAGCAGCTTAGACGGGAGGGACAATGAGCAGTTCTTC; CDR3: CASSLDGRDNEQFF
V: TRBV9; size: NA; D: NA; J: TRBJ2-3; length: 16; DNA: TGTGCCAGCAGCCTGTACAGGGCGTTGGGCACAGATACGCAGTATTTT; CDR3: CASSLYRALGTDTQYF
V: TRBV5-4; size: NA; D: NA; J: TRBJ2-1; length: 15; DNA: TGTGCCAGCAGCTCGGGGAGACCATCCTACAATGAGCAGTTCTTC; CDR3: CASSSGRPSYNEQFF
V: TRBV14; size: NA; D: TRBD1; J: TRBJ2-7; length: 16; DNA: TGTGCCAGCAGCCAAGGGGCGTGGACAGGTGCCTACGAGCAGTACTTC; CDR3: CASSQGAWTGAYEQYF
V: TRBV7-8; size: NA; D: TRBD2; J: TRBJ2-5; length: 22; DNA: TGTGCCAGCAGCTTAAGGGGGAACCGGGGACTAGACGTCCGTAGCGAGTCGGAGACCCAGTACTTC; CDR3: CASSLRGNRGLDVRSESETQYF
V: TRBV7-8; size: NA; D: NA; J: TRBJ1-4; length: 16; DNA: TGTGCCAGCAGCTCTATTAGGACATACAATAATGAAAAACTGTTTTTT; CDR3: CASSSIRTYNNEKLFF
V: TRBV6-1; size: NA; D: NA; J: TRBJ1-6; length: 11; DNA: TGTGCCAGCAGTCAGTCTTCACCCCTCCACTTT; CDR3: CASSQSSPLHF
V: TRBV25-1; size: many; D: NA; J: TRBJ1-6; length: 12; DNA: TGTGCCAGCAGTGCCTCCTCGGGTCCCCTCCACTTT; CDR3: CASSASSGPLHF
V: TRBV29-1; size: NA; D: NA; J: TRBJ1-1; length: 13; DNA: TGCAGCGTTGCGAATACAGGGATCTCTGAAGCTTTCTTT; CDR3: CSVANTGISEAFF
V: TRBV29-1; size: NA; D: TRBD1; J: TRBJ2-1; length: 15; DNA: TGCAGCGTTGAATGGCGGACAGGCGCCGACAATGAGCAGTTCTTC; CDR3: CSVEWRTGADNEQFF
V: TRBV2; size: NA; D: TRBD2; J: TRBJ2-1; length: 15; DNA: TGTGCCAGCAGTGCGGGGACTAGCGGAACCAATGAGCAGTTCTTC; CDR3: CASSAGTSGTNEQFF
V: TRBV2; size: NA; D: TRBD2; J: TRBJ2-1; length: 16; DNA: TGTGCCAGCAGTGAAGCTGCTAGCGGGGGGGCGCATGAGCAGTTCTTC; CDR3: CASSEAASGGAHEQFF
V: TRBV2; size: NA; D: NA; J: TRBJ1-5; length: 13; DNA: TGTGCCAGCAGCGTAAGCCCGGACAGTCGAGGGCATTTT; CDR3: CASSVSPDSRGHF
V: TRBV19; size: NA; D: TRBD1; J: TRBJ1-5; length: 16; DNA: TGTGCCAGTAGTCCCGGGACAGATAAAGGTAATCAGCCCCAGCATTTT; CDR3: CASSPGTDKGNQPQHF
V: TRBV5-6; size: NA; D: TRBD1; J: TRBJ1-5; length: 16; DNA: TGTGCCAGCAGCCATAGAACCGGGACAGGGAATCAGCCCCAGCATTTT; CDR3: CASSHRTGTGNQPQHF
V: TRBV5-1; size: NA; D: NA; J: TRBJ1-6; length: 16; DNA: TGCGCCAGCAGCTTGGGGGCGGGAAAGAGTAATTCACCCCTCCACTTT; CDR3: CASSLGAGKSNSPLHF
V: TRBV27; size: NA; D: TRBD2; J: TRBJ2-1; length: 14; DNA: TGTGCCAGCAGTTTAGCGGGGGACTACAATGAGCAGTTCTTC; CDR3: CASSLAGDYNEQFF
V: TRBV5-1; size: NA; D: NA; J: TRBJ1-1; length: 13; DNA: TGCGCCAGCAGCTTGGCAGGGTACACTGAAGCTTTCTTT; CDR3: CASSLAGYTEAFF
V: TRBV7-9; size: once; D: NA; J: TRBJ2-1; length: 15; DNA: TGTGCCAGCAGCTTAATGGGCCATGTCGACAATGAGCAGTTCTTC; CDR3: CASSLMGHVDNEQFF
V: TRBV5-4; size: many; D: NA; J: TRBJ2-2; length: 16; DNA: TGTGCCAGCAGCCCGGGGGACTTGGTGGACACCGGGGAGCTGTTTTTT; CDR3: CASSPGDLVDTGELFF
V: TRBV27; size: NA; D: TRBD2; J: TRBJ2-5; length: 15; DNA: TGTGCCAGCAGTGGACTAGCGGGGGGAAAAGAGACCCAGTACTTC; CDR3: CASSGLAGGKETQYF
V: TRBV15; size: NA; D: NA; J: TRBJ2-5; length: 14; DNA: TGTGCCACCAGCAGGGGGGCAAGACAAGAGACCCAGTACTTC; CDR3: CATSRGARQETQYF
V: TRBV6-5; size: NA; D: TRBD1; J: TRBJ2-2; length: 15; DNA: TGTGCCAGCAAAAACGACAGGGGAAACACCGGGGAGCTGTTTTTT; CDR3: CASKNDRGNTGELFF
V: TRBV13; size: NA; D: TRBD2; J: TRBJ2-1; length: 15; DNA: TGTGCCAGCAGCTACGGGACTAGGGGCTACAATGAGCAGTTCTTC; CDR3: CASSYGTRGYNEQFF
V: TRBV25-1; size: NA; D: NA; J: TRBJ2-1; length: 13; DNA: TGTGCCAGCAGTGTCCCAGGGGTCGGCGAGCAGTTCTTC; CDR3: CASSVPGVGEQFF
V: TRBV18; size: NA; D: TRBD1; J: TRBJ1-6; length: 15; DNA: TGTGCCAGCTCACCTGGGACAGGGAGGAATTCACCCCTCCACTTT; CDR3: CASSPGTGRNSPLHF